One and the same sample provided the 29 T cell receptor beta chains below, sequenced in a study of PD-1 blockade in mismatch repair-deficient tumors. The data were produced by immunoSEQ multiplex PCR, yet TCRdb's version contains in-frame clones alone and is incomplete. The sample holds under 95,000 clones, about 85% seen once. The material was peripheral blood, obtained 12 weeks after starting pembrolizumab. Source of these receptors: an adult with mismatch repair-deficient cancer.

The rearrangement links TRBV5-1 to TRBJ1-2; TRBD1 aligns across 11 bases. The CDR3 length is 16 residues. Germline CDR1 is SGHRS and CDR2 is YFSETQ. Germline trimming cut 4 bases from V and 6 bases from J; bases unmatched to any gene: 11. This CDR3 reads CASSPRTGGDSDGYTF. In nucleotides, the CDR3 is TGCGCCAGCAGCCCGAGGACAGGGGGCGATAGTGATGGCTACACCTTC.

This clone is a singleton in its sample. Its ends do not fully match the called genes, so a read error is possible. The gene calls are TRBV7-7 and TRBJ2-1; 10 positions match TRBD1. Germline assignment: CDR1 SSHAT and CDR2 FNYEAQ (reference sequence). CDR3 length: 15 amino acids. The CDR3, as DNA: TGTGCTAGCAGCCCAAGGGACAGGGGATACAATGAGCAGTTCTTC. Protein: CASSPRDRGYNEQFF.

This clone was recorded only once. The chain couples TRBV7-9 to TRBJ2-5; TRBD2 matches 14 bases. The germline gives CDR1 SEHNR, CDR2 FQNEAQ (reference sequence). Germline trimming cut 5 bases from V and 4 bases from J; bases unmatched to any gene: 6. The CDR3 covers 16 residues. This CDR3 is CASSNLGLAGGETQYF. The CDR3 DNA follows: TGTGCCAGCAGCAATCTCGGACTAGCGGGAGGAGAGACCCAGTACTTC.

V usage is TRBV5-1 and J usage is TRBJ1-1, with unresolved D. This CDR3 is built from 16 residues. Germline V gene sequence: CDR1 SGHRS, CDR2 YFSETQ. V was pared by 3 bases and J by 0 bases, with 15 bases between. The CDR3 sequence: CASSSPSGNVNTEAFF. The CDR3 DNA sequence: TGCGCCAGCAGCTCACCATCAGGTAACGTGAACACTGAAGCTTTCTTT.

The CDR3 sequence is CATSRALMDGYTF. In DNA form, the CDR3 reads TGTGCCACCAGCAGAGCTTTAATGGATGGCTACACCTTC. The rearrangement uses TRBV15 and TRBJ1-2; D remains unclear. Germline CDR1 LNHNV, CDR2 YYDKDF (reference sequence). V shed 1 base and J shed 6 bases, with 9 bases lying between them. The CDR3 runs to 13 residues. Variable domain in full (rest from reference TRBV15 and TRBJ1-2): DAMVIQNPRYQVTQFGKPVTLSCSQTLNHNVMYWYQQKSSQAPKLLFHYYDKDFNNEADTPDNFQSRRPNTSFCFLDIRSPGLGDTAMYLCATSRALMDGYTFGSGTRLTVV.

This sequence joins TRBV10-3 and TRBJ2-3, with TRBD2 as a possible D gene (5 bases). Germline V CDR1 and CDR2: ENHRY, SYGVKD. Trimming took 0 bases from V and 4 from J, leaving 20 bases between them. CDR3 length equals 18 residues. CDR3 residues: CAISESIAREIGSDTQYF. CDR3 in DNA: TGTGCCATCAGTGAGTCGATTGCCCGGGAAATAGGGTCAGATACGCAGTATTTT.

V usage is TRBV9 and J usage is TRBJ2-1; 8 bases align to TRBD1. CDR3 size: 15 residues. From germline, CDR1 is SGDLS and CDR2 YYNGEE. With 4 bases clipped from V and 7 bases from J, the junction kept 10 bases outside the gene matches. In DNA, the CDR3 is TGTGCCAGCAGCCTAGGACAGGGCAAGGAAAATGAGCAGTTCTTC. Protein: CASSLGQGKENEQFF.

The chain couples TRBV2 to TRBJ1-2; 9 bases align to TRBD1. The V gene's germline CDR1 is SNHLY and CDR2 FYNNEI. J lost 9 bases, V lost 6 bases, and 11 bases had no gene match. This CDR3 region has 14 residues. In DNA, the CDR3 is TGTGCCAGCAGGTACAACCGGGACAGGGAACGCTACACCTTC. Its protein is CASRYNRDRERYTF.

J is TRBJ2-2 and V is TRBV9, with D uncertain. The length of the CDR3 is 15 residues. In germline, CDR1 is SGDLS, CDR2 YYNGEE. The V gene lost 0 bases and the J gene lost 6 bases, with 12 bases spanning the gap. CDR3 DNA: TGTGCCAGCAGCGTAGCTGGAAGGCGTGCCGGGGAGCTGTTTTTT. This gives the protein CASSVAGRRAGELFF. The full variable domain, completed using reference TRBV9 and TRBJ2-2, is DSGVTQTPKHLITATGQRVTLRCSPRSGDLSVYWYQQSLDQGLQFLIQYYNGEERAKGNILERFSAQQFPDLHSELNLSSLELGDSALYFCASSVAGRRAGELFFGEGSRLTVL.

This sequence joins TRBV28 and TRBJ2-5; D call uncertain. The germline V and J ends were trimmed by 2 bases and 1 base, with 5 bases remaining between them. CDR1 is MDHEN and CDR2 is SYDVKM in the germline V gene. The length of the CDR3 is 13 residues. The CDR3 DNA sequence: TGTGCCAGCAGTTTAAGTCTCCAAGAGACCCAGTACTTC. Protein sequence: CASSLSLQETQYF.

The chain combines TRBV7-2 with TRBJ2-7; 12 bases fit TRBD2. The CDR3 totals 13 residues. The germline V gene has CDR1 SGHTA and CDR2 FQGNSA. Germline trimming cut 11 bases from V and 5 bases from J; bases unmatched to any gene: 7. The CDR3 sequence: CAVTSGRRNEQYF. The CDR3 DNA follows: TGTGCCGTGACTAGCGGGAGACGAAACGAGCAGTACTTC.

V gene TRBV7-8 combines with J gene TRBJ1-5; weak D call: TRBD1 (6 bases). The CDR3 runs 16 residues. Germline V gene sequence: CDR1 SGHVS, CDR2 FQNEAQ. The ends were cut back, 3 bases at V and 1 base at J, with 13 bases in the middle. CDR3 sequence reads: CASSFSGAVSNQPQHF. The CDR3 nucleotides are TGTGCCAGCAGCTTTTCAGGGGCGGTAAGCAATCAGCCCCAGCATTTT.

The rearrangement uses TRBV7-9 and TRBJ2-1; 13 bases map to TRBD2. This CDR3 contains 14 residues. The junction had 2 bases not matched to a gene; V was cut back by 5 bases and J by 7 bases. Germline CDR1 SEHNR, CDR2 FQNEAQ (reference sequence). Here the CDR3 DNA reads TGTGCCAGCAGCCCGACTAGCGGGGGGAATGAGCAGTTCTTC. Translation: CASSPTSGGNEQFF. The whole variable domain, filled in from reference TRBV7-9 and TRBJ2-1, reads DTGVSQNPRHKITKRGQNVTFRCDPISEHNRLYWYRQTLGQGPEFLTYFQNEAQLEKSRLLSDRFSAERPKGSFSTLEIQRTEQGDSAMYLCASSPTSGGNEQFFGPGTRLTVL.

The sample holds a few counts of this clone. The V call is TRBV11-2, the J call TRBJ2-3; tentatively, D is TRBD2 (5 bases). Germline V gives CDR1 SGHAT, CDR2 FQNNGV. There are 15 residues in the CDR3. Trimming took off 5 bases at V and 3 bases at J, with 15 bases between the two ends. The CDR3 loop is CASSPGSKSTDTQYF. The CDR3 region has the DNA TGTGCCAGCAGCCCGGGGTCGAAATCTACAGATACGCAGTATTTT.

This clone has just a few counts. The V and J genes are TRBV30 and TRBJ2-1, with 9 bases fitting TRBD1. CDR1 is GTSNPN and CDR2 is SVGIG in the germline V gene (reference sequence). Germline trimming cut 3 bases from V and 6 bases from J; bases unmatched to any gene: 6. The CDR3 sequence is 14 residues long. The DNA of the CDR3 is TGTGCCTGGAGCCGGGACAGGGTGGTCAATGAGCAGTTCTTC. Its protein product is CAWSRDRVVNEQFF.

The chain has TRBV5-1 and TRBJ1-5; possibly TRBD1 for D (5 bases). The germline gives CDR1 SGHRS, CDR2 YFSETQ. The CDR3 spans 13 residues. V lost 0 bases and J 7 bases, leaving 8 bases between the germline ends. CDR3 DNA: TGCGCCAGCAGCTTGGGGGAGGGGCAGCCCCAGCATTTT. Its translation: CASSLGEGQPQHF.

This clone turned up a few times. This chain joins TRBV5-1 and TRBJ2-1; D possibly corresponds to TRBD2 (5 bases). Trimming cost V 5 bases and J 4 bases, with 22 bases left between them. The CDR3 has 17 residues. Germline assignment: CDR1 SGHRS and CDR2 YFSETQ. The DNA for the CDR3 is TGCGCCAGCAGGGACCGGAGCGGCTGGACGGGGTACAATGAGCAGTTCTTC. Protein: CASRDRSGWTGYNEQFF.

This chain uses TRBV7-8 with TRBJ2-1, with 10 positions matching TRBD2. V lost 3 bases, J lost 7 bases, and 15 bases stayed unmatched. Germline V gives CDR1 SGHVS, CDR2 FQNEAQ. CDR3 length: 18 residues. CDR3 in amino acids: CASSLGAPSGRGGNEQFF. CDR3 coding DNA: TGTGCCAGCAGCTTGGGGGCGCCTAGCGGGAGAGGGGGGAATGAGCAGTTCTTC.

The gene calls are TRBV6-1 and TRBJ2-4; D perhaps matches TRBD1 (6 bases). V was clipped by 8 bases and J by 6 bases, with 8 bases between them. The CDR3 is 11 amino acids. The germline gives CDR1 MNHNS, CDR2 SASEGT. Here the CDR3 reads CASEQGNIQYF. The CDR3 DNA sequence: TGTGCCAGCGAACAGGGAAACATTCAGTACTTC.

In DNA form, the CDR3 reads TGTGCCAGCAGCTCTAGACAGTCTCTCCCGCCCCAGCATTTT. It yields the protein CASSSRQSLPPQHF. This chain joins TRBV7-2 and TRBJ1-5; D is possibly TRBD1 (5 bases). Trimming took 4 bases from V and 9 from J, leaving 16 bases between them. The CDR3 loop spans 14 amino acids. Germline-derived CDR1 and CDR2 are SGHTA and FQGNSA.

The chain couples TRBV5-1 to TRBJ1-1; TRBD1 agrees at 7 bases. From germline, CDR1 is SGHRS and CDR2 YFSETQ. V trimming: 4 bases; J trimming: 1 base; junction bases outside the gene matches: 4. There are 14 residues in the CDR3. In DNA, the CDR3 is TGCGCCAGCAGCATGACAGGGTCGAACACTGAAGCTTTCTTT. Protein sequence: CASSMTGSNTEAFF.

This chain uses TRBV6-5 with TRBJ2-5; D ambiguous. The CDR3 totals 11 residues. V was clipped by 2 bases and J by 5 bases, with 3 bases between them. CDR1 is MNHEY, CDR2 SVGAGI, per germline. The CDR3 protein is CASSYRETQYF. The CDR3 region has the DNA TGTGCCAGCAGTTACCGGGAGACCCAGTACTTC.

The V and J genes are TRBV29-1 and TRBJ2-1; TRBD1 matches 8 bases. Losses at the gene ends were 2 bases for V and 6 bases for J; bases not matched to a gene: 6. This CDR3 is 14 amino acids long. The germline V gene has CDR1 SQVTM and CDR2 ANQGSEA. Here the CDR3 reads CSVETTGAGNEQFF. In DNA, the CDR3 is TGCAGCGTTGAAACGACAGGGGCGGGCAATGAGCAGTTCTTC.

The gene calls are TRBV7-2 and TRBJ2-5; D could derive from TRBD1 or TRBD2 (6 bases each). With 3 bases removed from V and 4 bases from J, the gap between germline ends came to 12 bases. Germline V gene lookup returns CDR1 SGHTA and CDR2 FQGNSA. The CDR3 length is 14 residues. CDR3 amino acids: CASSLGGQRETQYF. Here the CDR3 DNA reads TGTGCCAGCAGCTTGGGGGGCCAAAGAGAGACCCAGTACTTC.

The chain couples TRBV19 to TRBJ2-3, with 14 bases aligning to TRBD2. Germline lookup yields CDR1 LNHDA and CDR2 SQIVND (reference sequence). V lost 5 bases to trimming and J lost 2 bases; unmatched junction nucleotides: 9. The CDR3 loop spans 18 amino acids. This CDR3 reads CASSGGLAGAPHTDTQYF. CDR3 nucleotides: TGTGCCAGTAGTGGGGGACTAGCGGGAGCTCCACACACAGATACGCAGTATTTT.

This clone was detected only once. This chain uses TRBV5-4 with TRBJ1-2, with 8 bases lining up with TRBD1. Germline CDR1 SGHNT, CDR2 YYREEE (reference sequence). This CDR3 has 15 residues. Unmatched junction bases numbered 9, after V lost 0 bases and J lost 8 bases. CDR3 loop: CASSLGGQGVIGYTF. The CDR3 coding sequence is TGTGCCAGCAGCTTGGGCGGACAGGGTGTTATAGGCTACACCTTC. Full variable domain (missing parts from reference TRBV5-4 and TRBJ1-2): ETGVTQSPTHLIKTRGQQVTLRCSSQSGHNTVSWYQQALGQGPQFIFQYYREEENGRGNFPPRFSGLQFPNYSSELNVNALELDDSALYLCASSLGGQGVIGYTFGSGTRLTVV.

The gene calls are TRBV7-9 and TRBJ2-7; 7 bases align to TRBD1. Germline-derived CDR1 and CDR2 are SEHNR and FQNEAQ (reference sequence). CDR3 length equals 14 residues. Trimming removed 2 bases from V and 4 bases from J; junction bases left unmatched: 5. The CDR3 coding sequence is TGTGCCAGCAGCTTAACTACAGGGGAATACGAGCAGTACTTC. Translation gives CASSLTTGEYEQYF. Complete variable domain (other parts from reference TRBV7-9 and TRBJ2-7): DTGVSQNPRHKITKRGQNVTFRCDPISEHNRLYWYRQTLGQGPEFLTYFQNEAQLEKSRLLSDRFSAERPKGSFSTLEIQRTEQGDSAMYLCASSLTTGEYEQYFGPGTRLTVT.

The rearrangement joins TRBV9 to TRBJ2-3, with TRBD2 identical over 11 bases. V was pared by 2 bases and J by 5 bases, with 7 bases of the junction left unmatched. The CDR3 totals 16 residues. Germline CDR1 SGDLS, CDR2 YYNGEE. The CDR3 loop reads CASSVTSGSVIDTQYF. The CDR3 bases are TGTGCCAGCAGCGTTACTAGCGGGAGTGTGATAGATACGCAGTATTTT.

This chain uses TRBV5-1 with TRBJ2-1; D is possibly TRBD1 (6 bases). The germline V gene encodes CDR1 SGHRS and CDR2 YFSETQ. The CDR3 covers 14 residues. V was pared by 0 bases and J by 4 bases, with 8 bases between. CDR3 sequence: CASSLAGEYNEQFF. CDR3 nucleotide sequence: TGCGCCAGCAGCTTGGCAGGGGAGTACAATGAGCAGTTCTTC.